The present T cell receptor beta chain was sequenced within a study of blood T cell repertoires in COVID-19. Germline V gene data show CDR1 as MDHEN and CDR2 as SYDVKM. Trimming shortened V by 8 bases and J by 3 bases, and 13 bases separated the two germline ends. The CDR3 covers 13 residues. Using immunoSEQ multiplex PCR, the repertoire was profiled, and TCRdb retains in-frame clones only, with some absent. There are 200,000 to 300,000 clones in the sample; 84% occur only once, and 8.6% lies in the top ten. Material for sequencing was peripheral blood. The TCR sequence derives from a human donor in a cohort sampled during active COVID-19. The rearrangement uses TRBV28 and TRBJ1-1, with D perhaps TRBD1 (5 bases). This chain's CDR3 is CASLLPGDTEAFF. Here the CDR3 DNA reads TGTGCCAGCCTCCTGCCGGGGGACACTGAAGCTTTCTTT.